Each of the 9 T cell receptor beta chains below was sequenced from the same sample in a study of monozygotic twins with inflammatory bowel disease. No DNA is given; TCRdb re-called the 5' RACE reads and lists each CDR3 protein once. This sample's table has approximately 160,000 distinct CDR3 sequences. Sequencing input: blood. Source of these receptors: a human donor with ulcerative colitis or Crohn's disease, or a healthy co-twin of an affected twin (not recorded which).

The chain has TRBV5-1 and TRBJ2-3; checking the TCRdb D call of TRBD1 is not possible without DNA. The CDR3 length is 14 residues. The V gene's germline CDR1 is SGHRS and CDR2 YFSETQ. The CDR3 region is CASSLEGRTDTQYF. Full variable domain (outside the CDR3, taken from reference TRBV5-1 and TRBJ2-3): KAGVTQTPRYLIKTRGQQVTLSCSPISGHRSVSWYQQTPGQGLQFLFEYFSETQRNKGNFPGRFSGRQFSNSRSEMNVSTLELGDSALYLCASSLEGRTDTQYFGPGTRLTVL.

The chain recombines TRBV7-2 with TRBJ1-5. Germline-derived CDR1 and CDR2 are SGHTA and FQGNSA. The length of the CDR3 is 16 residues. The CDR3 is CASSLFQRSATQPQHF.

The rearrangement uses TRBV7-9 and TRBJ2-2; TCRdb proposes TRBD2, but this gene call is untestable without DNA. The CDR3 is made up of 17 amino acids. Germline CDR1 SEHNR, CDR2 FQNEAQ (reference sequence). The CDR3 here is CASFRRTAGNRTGELFF.

The chain joins TRBV28 to TRBJ2-6; checking the TCRdb D call of TRBD1 is not possible without DNA. Per germline, CDR1 MDHEN and CDR2 SYDVKM. This CDR3 is 15 amino acids long. CDR3 amino acids: CASGTGGAGANVLTF. The whole variable domain, remainder taken from reference TRBV28 and TRBJ2-6, is DVKVTQSSRYLVKRTGEKVFLECVQDMDHENMFWYRQDPGLGLRLIYFSYDVKMKEKGDIPEGYSVSREKKERFSLILESASTNQTSMYLCASGTGGAGANVLTFGAGSRLTVL.

The V gene is TRBV2, the J gene TRBJ1-1. CDR1 is SNHLY and CDR2 is FYNNEI in the germline V gene. The CDR3 totals 15 residues. CDR3 region: CASTQSGGPDTEAFF.

J is TRBJ1-4 and V is TRBV29-1. This CDR3 is 12 amino acids long. Germline values: CDR1 SQVTM, CDR2 ANQGSEA. CDR3 protein: CSVEQGGEKLFF.

The chain couples TRBV9 to TRBJ1-5; TCRdb proposes TRBD1, but this gene call is untestable without DNA. This CDR3 region has 14 residues. CDR1 and CDR2 (germline): SGDLS, YYNGEE. The CDR3 region is CASSVGGGSQPQHF.

This rearrangement joins TRBV12-3 or TRBV12-4 to TRBJ2-3. This CDR3 has 14 amino acids. The CDR3 loop is CASSLLHLADTQYF.

The genes are TRBV28 and TRBJ2-7. The CDR3 runs to 11 residues. CDR1 MDHEN and CDR2 SYDVKM come from the germline V gene. CDR3 sequence reads: CASSLFWEQYF.